This is a list of T cell receptor beta chains from one sample in a study of blood T cell repertoires in COVID-19. Sequencing was performed with immunoSEQ multiplex PCR; in TCRdb, only in-frame clones are kept and a portion is missing. Counted here are about 80,000 clones, approximately 90% occurring once; the ten biggest clones make up approximately 12%. The material sequenced was peripheral blood. The receptors derive from a man aged 65 to 79 with active or convalescent COVID-19. Both conserved end residues are part of each CDR3. A D gene is named only where the DNA matches it firmly. Expanded clones are given a class, and other clones once, few, many or no size at all.

J gene: TRBJ2-7
V gene: TRBV5-4
clone size: once
D gene: TRBD1
CDR3 length: 14
CDR3 DNA: TGTGCCAGCAGCCTATGGCAGGGGGTCCACGAGCAGTACTTC
CDR3 protein: CASSLWQGVHEQYF

J gene: TRBJ2-5
V gene: TRBV6-2/TRBV6-3
clone size: .
D gene: .
CDR3 length: 15
CDR3 DNA: TGTGCCAGCAGTTCGCCTCAGGTCAGGAGGGAGACCCAGTACTTC
CDR3 protein: CASSSPQVRRETQYF

J gene: TRBJ2-2
V gene: TRBV4-3
clone size: .
D gene: .
CDR3 length: 19
CDR3 DNA: TGCGCCAGCAGCCAAGATCTTTTCATGGACTGGGCGAACACCGGGGAGCTGTTTTTT
CDR3 protein: CASSQDLFMDWANTGELFF

J gene: TRBJ2-7
V gene: TRBV21-1
clone size: .
D gene: .
CDR3 length: 16
CDR3 DNA: TGTGCCAGCAGCAAAGGGTCCGGGGGGCCCGCCTACGAGCAGTACTTC
CDR3 protein: CASSKGSGGPAYEQYF

J gene: TRBJ2-7
V gene: TRBV19
clone size: .
D gene: .
CDR3 length: 14
CDR3 DNA: TGTGCCAGTAGTATAGCCCAGGGCACCAACGAGCAGTACTTC
CDR3 protein: CASSIAQGTNEQYF

J gene: TRBJ1-1
V gene: TRBV7-9
clone size: .
D gene: .
CDR3 length: 14
CDR3 DNA: TGTGCCAGCAGCTTATCCCAGGGGACAACTGAAGCTTTCTTT
CDR3 protein: CASSLSQGTTEAFF

J gene: TRBJ1-1
V gene: TRBV30
clone size: .
D gene: TRBD1
CDR3 length: 14
CDR3 DNA: TGTGCCTGGAGTCTGACAGGGGTAAACACTGAAGCTTTCTTT
CDR3 protein: CAWSLTGVNTEAFF

J gene: TRBJ1-1
V gene: TRBV29-1
clone size: few
D gene: .
CDR3 length: 13
CDR3 DNA: TGCAGCGTTGAACCGACAGGGAACACTGAAGCTTTCTTT
CDR3 protein: CSVEPTGNTEAFF

J gene: TRBJ1-5
V gene: TRBV29-1
clone size: once
D gene: TRBD1
CDR3 length: 16
CDR3 DNA: TGCAGCGTTGTCACAGGGGGCTATAATAGCAATCAGCCCCAGCATTTT
CDR3 protein: CSVVTGGYNSNQPQHF

J gene: TRBJ2-7
V gene: TRBV6-5
clone size: once
D gene: .
CDR3 length: 13
CDR3 DNA: TGTGCCAGCAGTTACGAGGGCGGGGACGAGCAGTACTTC
CDR3 protein: CASSYEGGDEQYF

J gene: TRBJ1-4
V gene: TRBV27
clone size: .
D gene: TRBD1
CDR3 length: 15
CDR3 DNA: TGTGCCAGCAGTTTATCCCCCGGGACAGGTTCAAAACTGTTTTTT
CDR3 protein: CASSLSPGTGSKLFF

J gene: TRBJ1-6
V gene: TRBV27
clone size: .
D gene: .
CDR3 length: 19
CDR3 DNA: TGTGCCAGCAGTCCAAACCGACAGCTTCCTTCAGCCTATAATTCACCCCTCCACTTT
CDR3 protein: CASSPNRQLPSAYNSPLHF

J gene: TRBJ2-2
V gene: TRBV2
clone size: few
D gene: TRBD2
CDR3 length: 19
CDR3 DNA: TGTGCCAGCAGTCCAGCCCGTAGCGGGGGGGCTTCGAACACCGGGGAGCTGTTTTTT
CDR3 protein: CASSPARSGGASNTGELFF

J gene: TRBJ1-2
V gene: TRBV24-1
clone size: once
D gene: .
CDR3 length: 12
CDR3 DNA: TGTGCCACCAGTGATCCGGGGAATGGCTACACCTTC
CDR3 protein: CATSDPGNGYTF

J gene: TRBJ1-2
V gene: TRBV19
clone size: .
D gene: .
CDR3 length: 14
CDR3 DNA: TGTGCCAGTAGTACTCACAGGGAAGGTAATGGCTACACCTTC
CDR3 protein: CASSTHREGNGYTF

J gene: TRBJ2-1
V gene: TRBV27
clone size: .
D gene: .
CDR3 length: 12
CDR3 DNA: TGTGCCAGCAGTTCAGGGTACAATGAGCAGTTCTTC
CDR3 protein: CASSSGYNEQFF

J gene: TRBJ2-1
V gene: TRBV3-1/TRBV3-2
clone size: once
D gene: TRBD2
CDR3 length: 14
CDR3 DNA: TGTGCCAGCAGCCATGAGGGAGGGTGGAATGAGCAGTTCTTC
CDR3 protein: CASSHEGGWNEQFF

J gene: TRBJ2-5
V gene: TRBV21-1
clone size: .
D gene: .
CDR3 length: 18
CDR3 DNA: TGTGCCAGCAGCAAAAGAGGGACTAGCGGGGGGGCCCTAGAGACCCAGTACTTC
CDR3 protein: CASSKRGTSGGALETQYF

J gene: TRBJ1-1
V gene: TRBV5-6
clone size: .
D gene: .
CDR3 length: 15
CDR3 DNA: TGTGCCAGCAGGGATAAAACAGCCTCCCATGCTGAAGCTTTCTTT
CDR3 protein: CASRDKTASHAEAFF

J gene: TRBJ1-2
V gene: TRBV5-8
clone size: .
D gene: .
CDR3 length: 19
CDR3 DNA: TGTGCCAGCAGCTCATCATTGTCGGAGGACAGTGCCCTCGGCTATGGCTACACCTTC
CDR3 protein: CASSSSLSEDSALGYGYTF

J gene: TRBJ1-6
V gene: TRBV19
clone size: .
D gene: .
CDR3 length: 14
CDR3 DNA: TGTGCCAGTAGGAAAACAGGGATAATTTCACCCCTCCACTTT
CDR3 protein: CASRKTGIISPLHF